This note documents a single TCR beta chain sequence. The sample originates from a study of cytomegalovirus exposure and HLA in healthy donors. The PCR had 60 Vbeta and 13 Jbeta primers. Assay used: immunoSEQ multiplex PCR; TCRdb lists only in-frame clones, some missing. The repertoire has around 65,000 clones, around four fifths of them found once; the top ten carry around 2.9%. The CDR3 runs 14 residues. Germline lookup yields CDR1 GTSNPN and CDR2 SVGIG (reference sequence). V gave up 6 bases and J gave up 8 bases; unmatched junction bases: 11. The gene calls are TRBV30 and TRBJ2-1, with 9 bases that match TRBD2. Source material: PBMCs. The origin of this receptor is a girl aged 10-17 years in good health and CMV-seropositive. CDR3 amino acids: CACNRARGGHEQFF. CDR3 coding DNA: TGTGCCTGCAACAGGGCGCGGGGGGGGCATGAGCAGTTCTTC.